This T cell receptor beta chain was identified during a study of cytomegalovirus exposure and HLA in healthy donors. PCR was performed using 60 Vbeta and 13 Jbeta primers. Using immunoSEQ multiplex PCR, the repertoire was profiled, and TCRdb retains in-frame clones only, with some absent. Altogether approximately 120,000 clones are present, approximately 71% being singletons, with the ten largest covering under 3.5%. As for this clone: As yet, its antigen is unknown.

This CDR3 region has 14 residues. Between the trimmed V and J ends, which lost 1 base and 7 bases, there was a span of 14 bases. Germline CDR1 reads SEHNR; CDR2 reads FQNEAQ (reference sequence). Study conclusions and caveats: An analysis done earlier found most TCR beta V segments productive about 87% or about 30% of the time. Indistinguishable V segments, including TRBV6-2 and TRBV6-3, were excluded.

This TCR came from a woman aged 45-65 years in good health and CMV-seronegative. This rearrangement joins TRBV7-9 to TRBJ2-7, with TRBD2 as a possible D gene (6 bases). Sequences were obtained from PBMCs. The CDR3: CASSLGQTRGEQYF. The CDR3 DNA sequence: TGTGCCAGCAGCTTAGGACAGACCCGGGGGGAGCAGTACTTC.